This T cell receptor (beta chain) was recorded in a study of CD8 T cells in Susac syndrome (dated by TCRdb to between 2018 and 2021). Looking at the study overall: Among the sequenced Susac syndrome patients, over five had clinically active disease and roughly eight were in clinical remission. At the time of blood withdrawal, Susac syndrome patients were either therapy-naive, taking corticosteroids (with some also receiving IVIg), or on IVIg alone. Whether CD8+ T cell activation and differentiation in Susac syndrome was antigen driven was tested using repertoire sequencing. Broader findings and caveats from the paper: The TCR sequencing and HLA analysis was acknowledged to have included a relatively small number of individuals. In patients with Susac syndrome, the CD4+ T cell repertoire showed no detectable clonal expansion.

Peripheral blood CD8+ and CD4+ T cells from healthy donors, Susac syndrome patients and multiple sclerosis patients were profiled by high-throughput TCR beta sequencing. The Susac syndrome patients fulfilled recently defined diagnostic criteria for definite or probable disease. Bulk CD8+ and CD4+ T cells were purified by magnetic negative isolation, whereas CD8+ TEMRA cells were enriched by FACS. Blood was drawn into EDTA tubes, processed within 24 hours, and PBMCs were isolated by density gradient centrifugation. PBMCs destined for TCR sequencing were cryopreserved in liquid nitrogen and later thawed in a 37 °C water bath. The sorted or isolated CD4+, CD8+ and CD8+ TEMRA cells had a purity of 90% or higher. RNA was extracted using the RNeasy kit, and about 0.5 to 1 ug of the RNA was reverse transcribed with random hexamers. TCR beta CDR3 regions were amplified with the immunoSEQ multiplex PCR assay covering 54 Vbeta and 13 Jbeta segments. To correct PCR amplification bias, a synthetic template baseline was used for both primer optimization and computational correction. Processing in the source paper ran as follows. Only productive sequences were kept, with reads annotated to V, D and J genes according to IMGT and analyzed in immunoSEQ Analyzer. Clonality was computed as one minus Shannon entropy normalized by log2 of the number of productive unique sequences. For each patient and control, public and private clones were evaluated within the 100 most prevalent clones. A clone was defined as Susac-specific if it was absent from the healthy and MS cohorts, from approximately 980 published viral clones and from other ImmuneACCESS disease sequences. In TCRdb, the public reads were trimmed at Q25 with fastp and aligned with MiXCR, with productive beta chains retained. Rows are combined by CDR3 protein, so each entry shows the most common genes and DNA. None of the V and J calls come from the authors' own analysis; TCRdb made them. This sample is represented by some 150,000 distinct CDR3 sequences; roughly 95% of them were singletons. The top ten clonotypes cover 0.16% of the sample.

The count of this clonotype is one. Its binding antigen is unknown. Base qualities are missing; no much larger clone stands one base away. A lone read gives weak evidence. This clonotype originated in a human donor with Susac syndrome. The sample was CD4+ T cells from PBMCs.

The CDR3 reads CATSFPRSPLGNIQYF. Here is the DNA: TGTGCCACCAGCTTTCCGCGGTCGCCGCTCGGAAACATTCAGTACTTC. This sequence uses TRBV15 and TRBJ2-4, with no reliable assignment of the D segment. Per the germline V gene (reference sequence), LNHNV is the CDR1 and YYDKDF is the CDR2. The CDR3, from cysteine to phenylalanine, totals 16 residues. This entry keeps only the CDR3 DNA: 48 bases, framed from base 1. V loses 5 bases of germline sequence and J loses 6 bases, and the interval between the two ends is 20 bases.